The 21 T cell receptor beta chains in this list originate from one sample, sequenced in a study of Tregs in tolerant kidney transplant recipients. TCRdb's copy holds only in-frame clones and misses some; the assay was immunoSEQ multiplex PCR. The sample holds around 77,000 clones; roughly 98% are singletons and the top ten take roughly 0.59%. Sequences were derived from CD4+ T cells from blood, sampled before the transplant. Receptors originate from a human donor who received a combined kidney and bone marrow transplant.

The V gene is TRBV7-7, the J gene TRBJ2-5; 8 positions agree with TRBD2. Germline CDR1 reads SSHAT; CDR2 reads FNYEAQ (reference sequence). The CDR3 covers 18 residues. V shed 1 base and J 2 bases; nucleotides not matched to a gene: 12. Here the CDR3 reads CASSLVPSGGLIQETQYF. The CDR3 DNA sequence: TGTGCCAGCAGCTTAGTTCCCAGCGGGGGTCTAATACAAGAGACCCAGTACTTC.

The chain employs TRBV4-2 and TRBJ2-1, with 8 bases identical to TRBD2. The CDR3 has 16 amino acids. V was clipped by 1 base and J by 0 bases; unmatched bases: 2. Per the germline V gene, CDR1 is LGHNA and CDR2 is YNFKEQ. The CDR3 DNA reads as TGTGCCAGCAGCCAAGGGAGCGGGAGCTCCTACAATGAGCAGTTCTTC. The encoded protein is CASSQGSGSSYNEQFF.

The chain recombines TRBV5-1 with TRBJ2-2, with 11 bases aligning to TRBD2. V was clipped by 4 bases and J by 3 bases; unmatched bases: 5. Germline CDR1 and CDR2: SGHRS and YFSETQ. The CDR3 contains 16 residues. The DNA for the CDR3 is TGCGCCAGCAGCGAGACTAGCGGGGTCTACACCGGGGAGCTGTTTTTT. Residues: CASSETSGVYTGELFF.

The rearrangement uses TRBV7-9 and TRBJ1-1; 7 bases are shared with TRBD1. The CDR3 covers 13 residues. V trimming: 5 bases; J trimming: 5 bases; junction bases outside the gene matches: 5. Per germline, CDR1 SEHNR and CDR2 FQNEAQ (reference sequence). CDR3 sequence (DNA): TGTGCCAGCAGCGGATACAGGGGAACTGAAGCTTTCTTT. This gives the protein CASSGYRGTEAFF.

CDR3 protein: CASSTSGLAGRETQYF. For the CDR3, the DNA is TGTGCCAGCAGCACGTCGGGACTAGCGGGAAGAGAGACCCAGTACTTC. This chain uses TRBV7-2 with TRBJ2-5; 13 bases match TRBD2. The length of the CDR3 is 16 residues. V dropped 5 bases and J dropped 4; count of bases not matched to a gene: 7. CDR1 and CDR2 (germline): SGHTA, FQGNSA.

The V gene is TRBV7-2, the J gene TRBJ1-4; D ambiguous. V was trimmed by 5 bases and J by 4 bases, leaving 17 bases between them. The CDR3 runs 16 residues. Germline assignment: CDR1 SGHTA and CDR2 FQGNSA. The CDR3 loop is CASSPTGRRGNEKLFF. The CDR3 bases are TGTGCCAGCAGCCCGACCGGACGGCGGGGTAATGAAAAACTGTTTTTT.

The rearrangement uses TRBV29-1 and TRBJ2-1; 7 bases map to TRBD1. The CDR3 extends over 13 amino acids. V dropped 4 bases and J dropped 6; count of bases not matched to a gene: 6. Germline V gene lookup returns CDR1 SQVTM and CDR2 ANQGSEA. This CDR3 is CSVAVTGSNEQFF. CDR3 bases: TGCAGCGTTGCTGTGACAGGGTCCAATGAGCAGTTCTTC.

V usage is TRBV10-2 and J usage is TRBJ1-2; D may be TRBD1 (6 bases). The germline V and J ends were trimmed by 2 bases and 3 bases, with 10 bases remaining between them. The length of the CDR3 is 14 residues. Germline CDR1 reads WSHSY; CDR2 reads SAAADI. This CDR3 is CASSEGQIYYGYTF. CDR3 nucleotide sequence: TGCGCCAGCAGTGAGGGACAGATTTACTATGGCTACACCTTC.

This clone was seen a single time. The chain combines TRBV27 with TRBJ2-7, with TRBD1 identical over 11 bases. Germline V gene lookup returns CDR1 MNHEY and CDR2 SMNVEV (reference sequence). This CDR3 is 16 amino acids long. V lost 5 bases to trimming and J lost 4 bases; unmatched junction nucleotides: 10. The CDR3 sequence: CASSLTGTGGWYEQYF. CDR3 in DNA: TGTGCCAGCAGTCTAACCGGGACAGGGGGTTGGTACGAGCAGTACTTC.

The CDR3 reads CASSRGGSYEQYF. CDR3 sequence (DNA): TGTGCCAGCTCTCGGGGGGGATCCTACGAGCAGTACTTC. The chain recombines TRBV18 with TRBJ2-7; 8 bases are a match to TRBD2. Trimming took 6 bases from V and 1 from J; bases not matched to a gene: 2. CDR1 is KGHSH and CDR2 is LQKENI in the germline V gene. The CDR3 loop spans 13 amino acids.

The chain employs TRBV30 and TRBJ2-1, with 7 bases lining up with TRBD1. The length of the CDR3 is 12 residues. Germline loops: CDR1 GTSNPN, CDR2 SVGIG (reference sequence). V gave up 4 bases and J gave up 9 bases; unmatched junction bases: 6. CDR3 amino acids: CAWTGGGGEQFF. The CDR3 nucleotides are TGTGCCTGGACAGGGGGTGGTGGTGAGCAGTTCTTC. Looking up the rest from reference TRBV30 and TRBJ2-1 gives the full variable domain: SQTIHQWPATLVQPVGSPLSLECTVEGTSNPNLYWYRQAAGRGLQLLFYSVGIGQISSEVPQNLSASRPQDRQFILSSKKLLLSDSGFYLCAWTGGGGEQFFGPGTRLTVL.

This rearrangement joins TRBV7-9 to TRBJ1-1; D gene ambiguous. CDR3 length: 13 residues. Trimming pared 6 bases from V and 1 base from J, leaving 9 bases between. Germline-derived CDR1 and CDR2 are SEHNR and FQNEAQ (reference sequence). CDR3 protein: CASSYSKNTEAFF. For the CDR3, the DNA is TGTGCCAGCAGTTACTCTAAGAACACTGAAGCTTTCTTT.

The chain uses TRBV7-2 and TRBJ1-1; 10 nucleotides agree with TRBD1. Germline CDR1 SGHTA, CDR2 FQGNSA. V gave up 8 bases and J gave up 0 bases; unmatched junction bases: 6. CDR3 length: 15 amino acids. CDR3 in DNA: TGTGCCAGCTGCCGGGACAGGGGCATGAACACTGAAGCTTTCTTT. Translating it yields CASCRDRGMNTEAFF.

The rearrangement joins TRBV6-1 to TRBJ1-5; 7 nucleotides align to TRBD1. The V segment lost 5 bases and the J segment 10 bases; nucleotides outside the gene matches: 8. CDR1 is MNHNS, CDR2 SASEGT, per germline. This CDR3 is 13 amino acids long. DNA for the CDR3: TGTGCCAGCAGTAAGACAGGGATGGACCCCCAGCATTTT. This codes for CASSKTGMDPQHF.

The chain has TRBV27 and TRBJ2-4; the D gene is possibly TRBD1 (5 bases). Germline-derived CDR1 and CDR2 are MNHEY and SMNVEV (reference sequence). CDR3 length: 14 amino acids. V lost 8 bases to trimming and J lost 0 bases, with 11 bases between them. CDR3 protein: CASAGWLAKNIQYF. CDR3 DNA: TGTGCCAGCGCAGGGTGGCTAGCCAAAAACATTCAGTACTTC.

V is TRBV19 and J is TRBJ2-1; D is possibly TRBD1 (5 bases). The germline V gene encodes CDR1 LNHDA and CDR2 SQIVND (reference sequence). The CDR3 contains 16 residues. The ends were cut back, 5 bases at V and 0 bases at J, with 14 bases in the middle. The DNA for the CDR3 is TGTGCCAGTAGTCCCCCTCGGCAGGGCTCCTACAATGAGCAGTTCTTC. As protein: CASSPPRQGSYNEQFF.

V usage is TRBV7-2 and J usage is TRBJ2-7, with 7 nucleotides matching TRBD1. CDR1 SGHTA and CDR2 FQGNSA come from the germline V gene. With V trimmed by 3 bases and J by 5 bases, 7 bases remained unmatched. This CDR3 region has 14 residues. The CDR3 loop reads CASSFKGGNHEQYF. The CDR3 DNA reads TGTGCCAGCAGCTTCAAAGGGGGCAACCACGAGCAGTACTTC.

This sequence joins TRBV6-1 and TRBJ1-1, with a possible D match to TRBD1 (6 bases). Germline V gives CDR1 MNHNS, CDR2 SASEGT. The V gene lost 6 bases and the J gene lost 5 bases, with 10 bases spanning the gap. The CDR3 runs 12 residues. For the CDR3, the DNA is TGTGCCAGCAGGGGGGCGTTGACTGAAGCTTTCTTT. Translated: CASRGALTEAFF.

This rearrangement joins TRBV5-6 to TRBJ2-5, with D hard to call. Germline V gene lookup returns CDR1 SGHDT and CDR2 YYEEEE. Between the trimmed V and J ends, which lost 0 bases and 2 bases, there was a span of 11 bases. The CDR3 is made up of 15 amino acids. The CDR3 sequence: CASSLVSVRQETQYF. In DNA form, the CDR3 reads TGTGCCAGCAGCTTGGTTTCTGTTCGGCAAGAGACCCAGTACTTC.

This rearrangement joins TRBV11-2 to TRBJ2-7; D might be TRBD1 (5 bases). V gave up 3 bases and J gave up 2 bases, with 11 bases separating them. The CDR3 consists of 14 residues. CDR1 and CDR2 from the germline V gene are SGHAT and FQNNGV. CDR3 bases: TGTGCCAGCAGCTTTTTAGGGGTGCCCTACGAGCAGTACTTC. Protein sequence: CASSFLGVPYEQYF.

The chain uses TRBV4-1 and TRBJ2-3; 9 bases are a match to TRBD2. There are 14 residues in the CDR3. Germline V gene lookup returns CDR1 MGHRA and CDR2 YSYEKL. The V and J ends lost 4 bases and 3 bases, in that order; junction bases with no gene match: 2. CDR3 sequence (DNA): TGCGCCAGCAGCCGCGGACTAGCGACAGATACGCAGTATTTT. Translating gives CASSRGLATDTQYF.